This T cell receptor beta chain appears in the sequencing data of a study of T-cell reconstitution after alpha-beta-depleted transplantation in children. In its sample, this clonotype was seen many times. Molecular barcoding with unique molecular identifiers was used for the TCRbeta library. TCRdb reprocessed the PCR reads via MiXCR and lists one record per CDR3 protein. Of some 120,000 distinct CDR3 sequences in the sample, around 9.8% were seen once. V shed 3 bases and J 3 bases; nucleotides not matched to a gene: 5. This CDR3 spans 14 amino acids. CDR1 WSHSY and CDR2 SAAADI come from the germline V gene.

The gene calls are TRBV10-2 and TRBJ2-7; 7 bases map to TRBD2. The sample was PBMCs, mostly from graft donor cells, taken 180 days after TCRalphabeta/CD19-depleted stem cell transplant. The receptor was derived from a girl less than two years old who had a stem cell transplant for combined immunodeficiency, so the T cells may come from the graft donor. CDR3 nucleotides: TGCGCCAGCAGTGATTGGCTAGCGGTCTACGAGCAGTACTTC. Its translation: CASSDWLAVYEQYF.